What follows is one T cell receptor beta chain and its context. These data originate in a study of blood T cell repertoires in COVID-19. This table comes from immunoSEQ multiplex PCR, and its TCRdb copy is limited to in-frame clones, with some not included. The table has roughly 300,000 clones, 70% to 90% seen once. The clonotype comes from a man younger than 35 with active or convalescent COVID-19. Sample: peripheral blood.

The CDR3 DNA reads TGTGCCAGCAGCCTACCCTCGACAGGACTCCTTTATGGCTACACCTTC. Translation: CASSLPSTGLLYGYTF. The J gene is TRBJ1-2, the V gene TRBV7-9; a weak D match, TRBD1 (6 bases). CDR1 and CDR2 from the germline V gene are SEHNR and FQNEAQ (reference sequence). V was cut by 5 bases and J by 5 bases, with 21 bases left in between. The CDR3 totals 16 residues.